Each of the 30 T cell receptor beta chains below was sequenced from the same sample in a study of a mutant IDH1 vaccine in newly diagnosed glioma. Described time point: baseline, week 1 (first vaccination visit). Stated treatment: pre-vaccination baseline after standard-of-care therapy. Measured with immunoSEQ multiplex PCR; TCRdb has only the in-frame clones, and not every one. Of roughly 16,000 clones in the sample, 80% were seen once. Source: PBMCs, taken from a glioma patient treated with radiotherapy, temozolomide or both. Receptors originate from a man in his forties with glioma.

This chain uses TRBV10-3 with TRBJ1-4, with D perhaps matching TRBD1 (5 bases). The CDR3 consists of 17 residues. Trimming took 0 bases from V and 1 from J, leaving 12 bases between them. In germline, CDR1 is ENHRY, CDR2 SYGVKD. The CDR3 DNA is TGTGCCATCAGTGAGTCGAGTGTCGGGGGAACTAATGAAAAACTGTTTTTT. Protein product: CAISESSVGGTNEKLFF.

The V gene is TRBV5-1, the J gene TRBJ2-7; 12 bases are shared with TRBD2. Germline V gene sequence: CDR1 SGHRS, CDR2 YFSETQ. J lost 2 bases, V lost 4 bases, and 16 bases had no gene match. The CDR3 totals 19 residues. The CDR3 DNA reads TGCGCCAGCAGCGCCACAAGGACTAGCGGGGTTCCCCTCACCTACGAGCAGTACTTC. This encodes CASSATRTSGVPLTYEQYF.

The chain has TRBV10-1 and TRBJ2-7; D may be TRBD2 (6 bases). CDR3 length equals 14 residues. V lost 7 bases and J 0 bases, leaving 13 bases between the germline ends. CDR1 WNHNN and CDR2 SYGVQD come from the germline V gene (reference sequence). The CDR3 here is CASIGGVSSYEQYV. The CDR3 DNA reads TGCGCCAGCATAGGCGGGGTTAGCTCCTACGAGCAGTACGTC.

The chain joins TRBV11-2 to TRBJ2-3, with 13 bases fitting TRBD2. The V gene's germline CDR1 is SGHAT and CDR2 FQNNGV. With V trimmed by 4 bases and J by 4 bases, 2 bases remained unmatched. CDR3 length equals 15 residues. The CDR3 reads CASSSLAGGPDTQYF. CDR3 coding DNA: TGTGCCAGCAGCTCACTAGCGGGAGGGCCAGATACGCAGTATTTT.

The rearrangement uses TRBV27 and TRBJ2-3; no firm D call. V gave up 3 bases and J gave up 0 bases, with 4 bases separating them. The germline V gene encodes CDR1 MNHEY and CDR2 SMNVEV (reference sequence). The CDR3 is 13 residues long. CDR3 amino acids: CASSLTSTDTQYF. The CDR3 bases are TGTGCCAGCAGTTTGACGAGCACAGATACGCAGTATTTT.

With respect to this clone: Other DNA sequences in this specimen translate into the identical CDR3. The chain employs TRBV7-2 and TRBJ1-2, with D possibly matching TRBD1 (5 bases). The CDR3 loop spans 13 amino acids. Trimming took off 3 bases at V and 1 base at J, with 6 bases between the two ends. CDR1 is SGHTA and CDR2 is FQGNSA in the germline V gene. The CDR3 spells CASSLTVNYGYTF. The CDR3 bases are TGTGCCAGCAGCTTGACAGTTAACTATGGCTACACCTTC.

The chain combines TRBV18 with TRBJ1-5; D unclear. The CDR3 has 17 amino acids. Germline V gene data show CDR1 as KGHSH and CDR2 as LQKENI. Trimming removed 3 bases at V and 1 base at J, with 16 bases between. The CDR3 spells CASSPRDMGRSNQPQHF. In DNA, the CDR3 is TGTGCCAGCTCACCCCGGGATATGGGTAGGAGCAATCAGCCCCAGCATTTT. Drawing the rest from reference TRBV18 and TRBJ1-5, the complete variable domain is NAGVMQNPRHLVRRRGQEARLRCSPMKGHSHVYWYRQLPEEGLKFMVYLQKENIIDESGMPKERFSAEFPKEGPSILRIQQVVRGDSAAYFCASSPRDMGRSNQPQHFGDGTRLSIL.

This sequence joins TRBV28 and TRBJ1-1, with D unclear. The ends were cut back, 9 bases at V and 6 bases at J, with 14 bases in the middle. The CDR3 has 12 amino acids. Germline lookup yields CDR1 MDHEN and CDR2 SYDVKM. The CDR3 DNA reads as TGTGCCAGTGGGGAGGGTCTTCCTGAAGCTTTCTTT. Protein sequence: CASGEGLPEAFF.

This sequence joins TRBV9 and TRBJ2-1; TRBD2 aligns across 8 bases. Germline V CDR1 and CDR2: SGDLS, YYNGEE. The V gene end was trimmed by 7 bases and the J gene end by 0 bases; junction bases not matched to a gene: 15. CDR3 length: 18 residues. The CDR3 DNA reads as TGTGCCAGCGCAACCGCGGGGGGAGGAAGGGGCTCCTACAATGAGCAGTTCTTC. Protein product: CASATAGGGRGSYNEQFF. Full variable domain (remainder filled in from reference TRBV9 and TRBJ2-1): DSGVTQTPKHLITATGQRVTLRCSPRSGDLSVYWYQQSLDQGLQFLIQYYNGEERAKGNILERFSAQQFPDLHSELNLSSLELGDSALYFCASATAGGGRGSYNEQFFGPGTRLTVL.

The genes are TRBV11-3 and TRBJ2-6; D remains ambiguous. The CDR3 totals 17 residues. Germline loops: CDR1 SGHNT, CDR2 YENEEA. V lost 1 base, J lost 0 bases, and 10 bases lay in between. The CDR3 loop is CASSLGRPSSGANVLTF. The CDR3 DNA follows: TGTGCCAGCAGCTTAGGACGGCCGAGCTCTGGGGCCAACGTCCTGACTTTC.

V and J are TRBV6-5 and TRBJ2-2; possible D gene TRBD2, 5 bases. Germline CDR1 and CDR2: MNHEY and SVGAGI. The CDR3 consists of 13 residues. Between the trimmed V and J ends, which lost 8 bases and 6 bases, there was a span of 13 bases. The CDR3 region is CASAGPAAGELFF. The DNA for the CDR3 is TGTGCCAGCGCGGGTCCGGCAGCCGGGGAGCTGTTTTTT.

The CDR3 DNA reads TGTGCCAGCAGTGTCCCCGGCGTAGCCAAAAACATTCAGTACTTC. Encoded protein: CASSVPGVAKNIQYF. This chain links TRBV25-1 with TRBJ2-4; D unclear. In germline, CDR1 is MGHDK, CDR2 SYGVNS. V lost 4 bases and J 0 bases, leaving 10 bases between the germline ends. CDR3 length: 15 residues.

The chain uses TRBV5-6 and TRBJ2-5; D may be TRBD1 (6 bases). The V gene's germline CDR1 is SGHDT and CDR2 YYEEEE. The CDR3 length is 16 residues. Trimming removed 0 bases at V and 0 bases at J, with 12 bases between. Here the CDR3 DNA reads TGTGCCAGCAGCTTGGAGTTTTCAGGGGACCAAGAGACCCAGTACTTC. It encodes CASSLEFSGDQETQYF.

The rearrangement joins TRBV7-8 to TRBJ1-1, with D perhaps TRBD1 (5 bases). Germline values: CDR1 SGHVS, CDR2 FQNEAQ. This CDR3 has 17 residues. V shed 5 bases and J shed 0 bases, with 19 bases lying between them. CDR3 amino acids: CASSGGTDYSLNTEAFF. CDR3 DNA sequence: TGTGCCAGCAGCGGTGGGACGGACTATTCATTGAACACTGAAGCTTTCTTT. Drawing the rest from reference TRBV7-8 and TRBJ1-1, the complete variable domain is GAGVSQSPRYKVAKRGQDVALRCDPISGHVSLFWYQQALGQGPEFLTYFQNEAQLDKSGLPSDRFFAERPEGSVSTLKIQRTQQEDSAVYLCASSGGTDYSLNTEAFFGQGTRLTVV.

This sequence joins TRBV30 and TRBJ2-1, with D maybe TRBD2 (6 bases). V lost 3 bases to trimming and J lost 2 bases, with 35 bases between them. This CDR3 has 22 residues. Germline loops: CDR1 GTSNPN, CDR2 SVGIG (reference sequence). The CDR3, as DNA: TGTGCCTGGAGGTTGGCCGCACGCTCTCATATAAATGTCGGCGGGGCCTACAATGAGCAGTTCTTC. Protein product: CAWRLAARSHINVGGAYNEQFF.

There are a few counts of this clone. The chain recombines TRBV7-9 with TRBJ2-5; no definite D call. V was pared by 2 bases and J by 1 base, with 8 bases between. Germline V gene data show CDR1 as SEHNR and CDR2 as FQNEAQ (reference sequence). The CDR3 contains 14 residues. The CDR3 sequence is CASSLTSVQETQYF. In DNA form, the CDR3 reads TGTGCCAGCAGCTTAACCAGCGTCCAAGAGACCCAGTACTTC. Together with reference TRBV7-9 and TRBJ2-5, the CDR3 gives the full variable domain: DTGVSQNPRHKITKRGQNVTFRCDPISEHNRLYWYRQTLGQGPEFLTYFQNEAQLEKSRLLSDRFSAERPKGSFSTLEIQRTEQGDSAMYLCASSLTSVQETQYFGPGTRLLVL.

The genes are TRBV27 and TRBJ2-1; 10 positions match TRBD2. CDR3 length: 19 residues. Trimming cost V 3 bases and J 4 bases; bases outside gene matches: 15. The germline V gene has CDR1 MNHEY and CDR2 SMNVEV (reference sequence). CDR3 loop: CASSLGGPLAGDRYNEQFF. CDR3 DNA: TGTGCCAGCAGTTTGGGGGGGCCGCTAGCGGGAGATAGGTACAATGAGCAGTTCTTC.

This clone was picked up a small number of times. V gene TRBV4-1 combines with J gene TRBJ1-1; D not resolved. The CDR3 contains 14 residues. The V and J ends lost 1 base and 8 bases respectively, with 14 bases between them. Germline V lookup: CDR1 MGHRA, CDR2 YSYEKL. The CDR3, as DNA: TGCGCCAGCAGCCAAGCTGTTCAGGTGCCCGAAGCTTTCTTT. It encodes CASSQAVQVPEAFF.

The chain uses TRBV11-2 and TRBJ1-2; TRBD1 matches at 7 bases. The CDR3 covers 18 residues. V was pared by 6 bases and J by 1 base, with 17 bases of the junction left unmatched. Germline CDR1 reads SGHAT; CDR2 reads FQNNGV. The CDR3 loop is CASRPTPRQGLINYGYTF. In DNA, the CDR3 is TGTGCCAGCAGACCAACACCCCGACAGGGCCTCATTAACTATGGCTACACCTTC.

The chain recombines TRBV10-1 with TRBJ2-2, with unresolved D. Germline CDR1 reads WNHNN; CDR2 reads SYGVQD (reference sequence). The CDR3 covers 15 residues. Trimming removed 2 bases from V and 2 bases from J, with 9 bases in between. CDR3 sequence: CASSETGSNTGELFF. The CDR3 nucleotides are TGCGCCAGCAGTGAGACCGGGTCAAACACCGGGGAGCTGTTTTTT.

This chain links TRBV5-1 with TRBJ1-1; TRBD1 agrees at 7 bases. Losses at the gene ends were 5 bases for V and 1 base for J; bases not matched to a gene: 14. This CDR3 is built from 17 residues. Per the germline V gene, CDR1 is SGHRS and CDR2 is YFSETQ. The CDR3 sequence: CASSWTGMTGTNTEAFF. In DNA form, the CDR3 reads TGCGCCAGCAGTTGGACCGGAATGACAGGGACGAACACTGAAGCTTTCTTT.

The chain uses TRBV6-1 and TRBJ2-5; 9 bases fit TRBD2. The ends lost 7 bases at V and 0 bases at J; junction bases unmatched: 6. Germline V gene data show CDR1 as MNHNS and CDR2 as SASEGT. The CDR3 spans 15 residues. Here the CDR3 DNA reads TGTGCCAGCAATATAGCGGGAGAGTACCAAGAGACCCAGTACTTC. It encodes CASNIAGEYQETQYF.

This clone was detected only a few times. The same CDR3 arises from other DNA sequences in this sample as well. V and J are TRBV14 and TRBJ2-5; 8 bases line up with TRBD1. V shed 2 bases, J shed 2 bases, and the junction held 1 base outside the gene matches. The CDR3 covers 14 residues. The germline CDR1 and CDR2 sequences are SGHDN and FVKESK. The CDR3 here is CASSQNRGQETQYF. CDR3 in DNA: TGTGCCAGCAGCCAAAACAGGGGGCAAGAGACCCAGTACTTC. Full variable domain (missing parts from reference TRBV14 and TRBJ2-5): EAGVTQFPSHSVIEKGQTVTLRCDPISGHDNLYWYRRVMGKEIKFLLHFVKESKQDESGMPNNRFLAERTGGTYSTLKVQPAELEDSGVYFCASSQNRGQETQYFGPGTRLLVL.

The chain employs TRBV27 and TRBJ2-1; 10 bases agree with TRBD2. CDR1 is MNHEY and CDR2 is SMNVEV in the germline V gene (reference sequence). The ends lost 5 bases at V and 5 bases at J; junction bases unmatched: 6. The CDR3 extends over 15 amino acids. CDR3 sequence: CASSQTSGLDNEQFF. Written as DNA, the CDR3 is TGTGCCAGCAGTCAGACTAGCGGGCTTGACAATGAGCAGTTCTTC.

V gene TRBV6-5 combines with J gene TRBJ1-4; unclear D gene. This CDR3 is built from 12 residues. V lost 6 bases, J lost 8 bases, and 10 bases lay in between. Germline V gives CDR1 MNHEY, CDR2 SVGAGI. Written as DNA, the CDR3 is TGTGCCAGCAGCACGGGTGTCGAAAAACTGTTTTTT. It codes for CASSTGVEKLFF.

This clone was counted between two and nine times. The chain links TRBV5-1 to TRBJ1-2; TRBD1 aligns across 11 bases. In germline, CDR1 is SGHRS, CDR2 YFSETQ. V lost 3 bases and J lost 6; bases outside the gene matches: 10. There are 16 residues in the CDR3. CDR3 protein: CASSSGTGGIGDGYTF. The CDR3 region has the DNA TGCGCCAGCAGCTCCGGGACAGGGGGTATTGGTGATGGCTACACCTTC.

The V gene is TRBV19, the J gene TRBJ2-6; D may be TRBD2 (5 bases). Germline CDR1 and CDR2: LNHDA and SQIVND (reference sequence). The germline V and J ends were trimmed by 1 base and 5 bases, with 9 bases remaining between them. This CDR3 spans 15 amino acids. The CDR3 region is CASSIGSSRANVLTF. The CDR3 DNA reads TGTGCCAGTAGTATAGGCTCTAGCAGGGCCAACGTCCTGACTTTC. Complete variable domain (other parts from reference TRBV19 and TRBJ2-6): DGGITQSPKYLFRKEGQNVTLSCEQNLNHDAMYWYRQDPGQGLRLIYYSQIVNDFQKGDIAEGYSVSREKKESFPLTVTSAQKNPTAFYLCASSIGSSRANVLTFGAGSRLTVL.

This chain uses TRBV27 with TRBJ1-1; maybe TRBD1 (6 bases). There are 18 residues in the CDR3. Deletions cut 3 bases from V and 7 bases from J, with 27 bases between. Germline CDR1 MNHEY, CDR2 SMNVEV (reference sequence). The chain's CDR3 is CASSLSMSGRGSRREAFF. CDR3 nucleotides: TGTGCCAGCAGTTTGTCTATGTCCGGCAGGGGTTCCAGGCGTGAAGCTTTCTTT.

The chain has TRBV5-4 and TRBJ1-3; D not certain. This CDR3 region has 17 residues. CDR1 and CDR2 from the germline V gene are SGHNT and YYREEE (reference sequence). With 0 bases removed from V and 4 bases from J, the gap between germline ends came to 17 bases. The CDR3 coding sequence is TGTGCCAGCAGCTTGGAAGCGCCAGACGCTTGGGGAAACACCATATATTTT. Amino acid sequence: CASSLEAPDAWGNTIYF.

This clone was seen only a few times. V and J are TRBV19 and TRBJ1-5, with a possible D match to TRBD1 (5 bases). V was pared by 6 bases and J by 3 bases, with 12 bases between. Germline V gene data show CDR1 as LNHDA and CDR2 as SQIVND (reference sequence). This CDR3 spans 14 amino acids. CDR3 residues: CASRGRQDNQPQHF. Here the CDR3 DNA reads TGTGCCAGTAGGGGGCGGCAGGACAATCAGCCCCAGCATTTT.